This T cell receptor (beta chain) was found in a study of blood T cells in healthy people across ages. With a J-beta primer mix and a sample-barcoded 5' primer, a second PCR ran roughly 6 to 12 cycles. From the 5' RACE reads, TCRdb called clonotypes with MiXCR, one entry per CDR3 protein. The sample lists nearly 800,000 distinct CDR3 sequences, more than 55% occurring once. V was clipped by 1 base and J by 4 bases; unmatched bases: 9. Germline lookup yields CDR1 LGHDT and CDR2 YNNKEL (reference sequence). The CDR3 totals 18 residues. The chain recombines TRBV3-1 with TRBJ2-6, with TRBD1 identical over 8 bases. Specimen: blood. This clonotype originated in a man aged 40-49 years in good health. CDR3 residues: CASSQGPTGVSGANVLTF. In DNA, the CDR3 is TGTGCCAGCAGCCAAGGCCCGACAGGGGTCTCCGGGGCCAACGTCCTGACTTTC.